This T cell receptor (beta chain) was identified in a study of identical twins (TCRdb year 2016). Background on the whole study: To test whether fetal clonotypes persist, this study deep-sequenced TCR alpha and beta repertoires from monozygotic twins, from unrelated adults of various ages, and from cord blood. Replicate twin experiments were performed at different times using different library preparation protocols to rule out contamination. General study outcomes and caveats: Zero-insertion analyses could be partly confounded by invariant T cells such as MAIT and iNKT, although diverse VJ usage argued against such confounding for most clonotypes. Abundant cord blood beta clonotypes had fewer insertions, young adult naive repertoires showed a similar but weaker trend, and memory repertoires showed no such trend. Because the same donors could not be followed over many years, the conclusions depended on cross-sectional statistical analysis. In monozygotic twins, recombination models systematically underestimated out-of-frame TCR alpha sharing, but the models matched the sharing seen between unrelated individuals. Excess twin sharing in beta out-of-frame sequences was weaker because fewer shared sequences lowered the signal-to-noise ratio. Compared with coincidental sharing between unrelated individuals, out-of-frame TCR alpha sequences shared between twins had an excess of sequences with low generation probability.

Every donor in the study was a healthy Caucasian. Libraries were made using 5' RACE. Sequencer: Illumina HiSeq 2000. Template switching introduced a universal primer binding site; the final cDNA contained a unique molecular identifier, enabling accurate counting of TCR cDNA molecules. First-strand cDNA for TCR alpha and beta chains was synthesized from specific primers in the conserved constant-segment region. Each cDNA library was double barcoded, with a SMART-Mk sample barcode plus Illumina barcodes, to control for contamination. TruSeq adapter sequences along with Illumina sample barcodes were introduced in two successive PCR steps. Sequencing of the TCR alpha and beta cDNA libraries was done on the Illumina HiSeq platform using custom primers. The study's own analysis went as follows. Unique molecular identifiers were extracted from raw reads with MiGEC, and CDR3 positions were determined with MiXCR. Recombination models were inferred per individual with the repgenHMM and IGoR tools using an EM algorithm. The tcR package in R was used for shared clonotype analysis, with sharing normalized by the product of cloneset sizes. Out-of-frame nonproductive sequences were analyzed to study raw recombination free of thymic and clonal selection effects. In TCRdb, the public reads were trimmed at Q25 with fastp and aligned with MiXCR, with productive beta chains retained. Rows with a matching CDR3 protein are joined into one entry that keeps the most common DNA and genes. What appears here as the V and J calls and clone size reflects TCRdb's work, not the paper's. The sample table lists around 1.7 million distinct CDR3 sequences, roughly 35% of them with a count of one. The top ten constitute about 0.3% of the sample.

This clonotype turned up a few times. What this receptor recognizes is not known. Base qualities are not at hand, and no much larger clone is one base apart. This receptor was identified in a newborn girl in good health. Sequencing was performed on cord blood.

The DNA reads TGCAGTGCTAGTAGGGGGGCCTCCTATAATTCACCCCTCCACTTT. This is translated as CSASRGASYNSPLHF. The V and J segments used are TRBV20-1 and TRBJ1-6; TRBD1 could be the D gene, as 6 bases match. Spanning cysteine to phenylalanine, the CDR3 consists of 15 amino acids. This entry keeps only the CDR3 DNA: 45 bases, framed from base 1. V is shortened by 3 bases, J by 0 bases, and the region joining them spans 9 bases. From the germline V gene (reference sequence), CDR1 is DFQATT and CDR2 is SNEGSKA.